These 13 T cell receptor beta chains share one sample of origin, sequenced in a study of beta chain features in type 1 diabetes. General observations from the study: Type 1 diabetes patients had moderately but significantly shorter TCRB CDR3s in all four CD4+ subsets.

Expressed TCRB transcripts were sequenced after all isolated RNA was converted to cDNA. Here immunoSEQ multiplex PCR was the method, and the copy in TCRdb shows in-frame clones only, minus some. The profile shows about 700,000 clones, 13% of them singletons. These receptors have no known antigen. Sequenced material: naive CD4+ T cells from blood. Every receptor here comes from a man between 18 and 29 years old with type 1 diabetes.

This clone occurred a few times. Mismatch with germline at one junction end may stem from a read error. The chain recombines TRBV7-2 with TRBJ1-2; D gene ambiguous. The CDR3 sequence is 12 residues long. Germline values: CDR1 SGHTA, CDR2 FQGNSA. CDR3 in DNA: TGTGCCAGCAGCTTAGATGTTGTGTCCTTCTCCTTC. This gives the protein CASSLDVVSFSF.

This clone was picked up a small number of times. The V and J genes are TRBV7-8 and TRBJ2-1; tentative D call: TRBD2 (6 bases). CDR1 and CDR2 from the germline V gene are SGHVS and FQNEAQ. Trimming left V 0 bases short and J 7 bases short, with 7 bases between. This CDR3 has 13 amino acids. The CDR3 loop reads CASSLAGGNEQFF. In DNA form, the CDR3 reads TGTGCCAGCAGCTTAGCTGGAGGGAATGAGCAGTTCTTC.

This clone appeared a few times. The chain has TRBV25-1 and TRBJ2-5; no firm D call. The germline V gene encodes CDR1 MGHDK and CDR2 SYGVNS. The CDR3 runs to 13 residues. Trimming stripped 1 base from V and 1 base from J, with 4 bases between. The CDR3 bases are TGTGCCAGCAGTGAATGGGTCCAAGAGACCCAGTACTTC. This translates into CASSEWVQETQYF.

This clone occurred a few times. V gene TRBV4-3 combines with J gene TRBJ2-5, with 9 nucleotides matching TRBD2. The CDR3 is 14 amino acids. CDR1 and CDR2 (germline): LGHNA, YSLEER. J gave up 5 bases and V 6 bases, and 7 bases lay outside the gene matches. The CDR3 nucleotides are TGCGCCAGCAGGGCTAGCGGGATCAGGGAGACCCAGTACTTC. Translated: CASRASGIRETQYF.

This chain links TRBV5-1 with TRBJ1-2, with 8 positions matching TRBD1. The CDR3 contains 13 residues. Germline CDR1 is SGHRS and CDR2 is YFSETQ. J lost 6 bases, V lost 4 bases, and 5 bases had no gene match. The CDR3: CASSPGQGDGYTF. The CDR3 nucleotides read TGCGCCAGCAGCCCAGGACAGGGAGATGGCTACACCTTC.

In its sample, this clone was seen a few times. CDR3 amino acids: CSVVFWDRGLNTGELFF. DNA for the CDR3: TGCAGCGTTGTTTTCTGGGACAGGGGACTAAACACCGGGGAGCTGTTTTTT. J is TRBJ2-2 and V is TRBV29-1, with 10 bases aligning to TRBD1. The CDR3 contains 17 residues. Trimming removed 4 bases from V and 2 bases from J; junction bases left unmatched: 10. Germline CDR1 is SQVTM and CDR2 is ANQGSEA.

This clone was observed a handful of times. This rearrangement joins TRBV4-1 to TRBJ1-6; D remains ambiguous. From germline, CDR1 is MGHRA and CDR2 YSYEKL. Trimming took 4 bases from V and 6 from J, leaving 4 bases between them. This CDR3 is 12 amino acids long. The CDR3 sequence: CASSLINSPLHF. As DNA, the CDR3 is TGCGCCAGCAGCCTAATTAATTCACCCCTCCACTTT.

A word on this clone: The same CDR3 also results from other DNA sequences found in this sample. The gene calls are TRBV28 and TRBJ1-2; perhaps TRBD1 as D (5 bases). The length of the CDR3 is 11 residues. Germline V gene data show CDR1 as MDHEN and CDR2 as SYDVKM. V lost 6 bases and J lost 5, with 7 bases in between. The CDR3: CASSTGYGYTF. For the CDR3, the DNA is TGTGCCAGCAGCACAGGTTATGGCTACACCTTC.

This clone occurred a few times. CDR3 region: CASSLQGSGTDTQYF. CDR3 bases: TGTGCCAGCAGCCTCCAGGGATCTGGCACAGATACGCAGTATTTT. The gene calls are TRBV7-7 and TRBJ2-3, with a possible D match to TRBD1 (5 bases). The CDR3 extends over 15 amino acids. Germline lookup yields CDR1 SSHAT and CDR2 FNYEAQ (reference sequence). V lost 5 bases to trimming and J lost 1 base, with 13 bases between them.

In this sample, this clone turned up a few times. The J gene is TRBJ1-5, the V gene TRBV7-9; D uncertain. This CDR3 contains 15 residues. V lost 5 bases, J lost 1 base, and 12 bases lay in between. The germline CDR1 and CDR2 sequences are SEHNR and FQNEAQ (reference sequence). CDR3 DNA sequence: TGTGCCAGCAGCCCCGGACCTTGGAGCAATCAGCCCCAGCATTTT. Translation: CASSPGPWSNQPQHF.

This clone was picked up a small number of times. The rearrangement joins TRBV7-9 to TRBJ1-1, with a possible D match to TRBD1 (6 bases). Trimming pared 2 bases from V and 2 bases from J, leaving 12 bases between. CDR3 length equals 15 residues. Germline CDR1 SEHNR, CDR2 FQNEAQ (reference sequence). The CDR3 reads CASSLQGTLNTEAFF. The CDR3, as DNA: TGTGCCAGCAGCTTACAAGGGACACTAAACACTGAAGCTTTCTTT.

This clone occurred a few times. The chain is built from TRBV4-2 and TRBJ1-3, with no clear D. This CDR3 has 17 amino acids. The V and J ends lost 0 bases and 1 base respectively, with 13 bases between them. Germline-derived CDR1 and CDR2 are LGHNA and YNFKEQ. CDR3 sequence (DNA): TGTGCCAGCAGCCAAGAGGAGGGAGTACTATCTGGAAACACCATATATTTT. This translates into CASSQEEGVLSGNTIYF.

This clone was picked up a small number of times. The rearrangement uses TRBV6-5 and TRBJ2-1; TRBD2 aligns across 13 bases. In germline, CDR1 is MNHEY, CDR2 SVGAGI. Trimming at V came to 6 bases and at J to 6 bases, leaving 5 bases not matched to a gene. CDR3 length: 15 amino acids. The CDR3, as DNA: TGTGCCAGCAGCTCGACTAGCGGGGGGATCAATGAGCAGTTCTTC. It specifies CASSSTSGGINEQFF.